The 16 T cell receptor beta chains listed next were all sequenced from one sample in a study of T-cell memory formation after mild COVID-19. MiXCR, applied by TCRdb to the 5' RACE reads, yields one record per CDR3 protein. The sample has approximately 240,000 distinct CDR3 sequences; about 16% are singletons. The sample consisted of PBMCs or a T cell subset sorted from them (not recorded which). The receptors were sampled from a man younger than 35 who had mild COVID-19 (a few samples of this study predate the infection). Cell type and time point are not known.

The chain employs TRBV11-2 and TRBJ2-2, with D perhaps matching TRBD2 (7 bases). CDR1 is SGHAT and CDR2 is FQNNGV in the germline V gene. Trimming left V 5 bases short and J 2 bases short, with 15 bases between. CDR3 length: 16 residues. CDR3 in amino acids: CASSRGTGGNTGELFF. The CDR3 bases are TGTGCCAGCAGCAGAGGGACGGGGGGCAACACCGGGGAGCTGTTTTTT.

The chain employs TRBV7-2 and TRBJ2-5, with D hard to call. The CDR3 loop spans 13 amino acids. Trimming took off 5 bases at V and 0 bases at J, with 7 bases between the two ends. Germline values: CDR1 SGHTA, CDR2 FQGNSA. The CDR3 sequence: CASSPRYQETQYF. Written as DNA, the CDR3 is TGTGCCAGCAGCCCCAGATACCAAGAGACCCAGTACTTC. Full variable domain (outside the CDR3, taken from reference TRBV7-2 and TRBJ2-5): GAGVSQSPSNKVTEKGKDVELRCDPISGHTALYWYRQSLGQGLEFLIYFQGNSAPDKSGLPSDRFSAERTGGSVSTLTIQRTQQEDSAVYLCASSPRYQETQYFGPGTRLLVL.

The J gene is TRBJ2-5, the V gene TRBV25-1, with TRBD2 identical over 9 bases. Losses at the gene ends were 3 bases for V and 5 bases for J; bases not matched to a gene: 10. This CDR3 region has 16 residues. Germline CDR1 reads MGHDK; CDR2 reads SYGVNS. In nucleotides, the CDR3 is TGTGCCAGCAGTGATTGGAGTAGCGGGGGCCCTGAGACCCAGTACTTC. Amino acid sequence: CASSDWSSGGPETQYF.

The sample holds a few counts of this clonotype. The J gene is TRBJ2-2, the V gene TRBV7-3, with TRBD1 matching over 7 bases. The CDR3 runs to 15 residues. With V trimmed by 4 bases and J by 2 bases, 4 bases remained unmatched. CDR1 is SGHTA and CDR2 is FQGTGA in the germline V gene. The CDR3 is CASSSGTVNTGELFF. The CDR3 nucleotides are TGTGCCAGCAGCTCCGGGACAGTTAACACCGGGGAGCTGTTTTTT.

This chain's CDR3 is CASSNSGGRGEQFF. Written as DNA, the CDR3 is TGTGCCAGCAGCAATAGCGGGGGCAGGGGTGAGCAGTTCTTC. The chain uses TRBV11-3 and TRBJ2-1; TRBD2 matches 9 bases. The CDR3 is made up of 14 amino acids. Germline V gives CDR1 SGHNT, CDR2 YENEEA. The J segment lost 9 bases and the V segment lost 5 bases, leaving 8 bases of the junction unmatched.

There are a few counts of this clonotype. In DNA, the CDR3 is TGTGCCAGCACTAGGGGACTAGCGGGGGCCTCGGTAAACATTCAGTACTTC. Its translation is CASTRGLAGASVNIQYF. V is TRBV2 and J is TRBJ2-4; 14 nucleotides line up with TRBD2. V was pared by 7 bases and J by 6 bases, with 11 bases of the junction left unmatched. The CDR3 covers 17 residues. Germline V CDR1 and CDR2: SNHLY, FYNNEI. The full variable domain, with the rest looked up from reference TRBV2 and TRBJ2-4, is EPEVTQTPSHQVTQMGQEVILRCVPISNHLYFYWYRQILGQKVEFLVSFYNNEISEKSEIFDDQFSVERPDGSNFTLKIRSTKLEDSAMYFCASTRGLAGASVNIQYFGAGTRLSVL.

This clonotype occurred many times. The chain employs TRBV7-2 and TRBJ2-5; 12 bases are a match to TRBD2. The V gene end was trimmed by 3 bases and the J gene end by 2 bases; junction bases not matched to a gene: 1. The CDR3 length is 15 residues. Looked up from germline, CDR1 is SGHTA and CDR2 is FQGNSA. CDR3 loop: CASSFLAGGQETQYF. Written as DNA, the CDR3 is TGTGCCAGCAGCTTCCTAGCGGGGGGGCAAGAGACCCAGTACTTC.

This clonotype was picked up a small number of times. The chain uses TRBV5-1 and TRBJ2-1; 13 bases are shared with TRBD2. The CDR3 consists of 17 residues. Germline CDR1 and CDR2: SGHRS and YFSETQ. Trimming removed 2 bases from V and 1 base from J; junction bases left unmatched: 3. The DNA of the CDR3 is TGCGCCAGCAGCTTACTAGCGGGGGGGCCGTCCTACAATGAGCAGTTCTTC. Its protein is CASSLLAGGPSYNEQFF. Variable domain in full (rest from reference TRBV5-1 and TRBJ2-1): KAGVTQTPRYLIKTRGQQVTLSCSPISGHRSVSWYQQTPGQGLQFLFEYFSETQRNKGNFPGRFSGRQFSNSRSEMNVSTLELGDSALYLCASSLLAGGPSYNEQFFGPGTRLTVL.

The genes are TRBV21-1 and TRBJ1-6; the table names TRBD1, a call not compared with the DNA. TRBV21-1 corresponds to a pseudogene. The CDR3 spans 14 residues. The CDR3 here is CASRGDIEGSPLHF. The CDR3 coding sequence is TGTGCCAGCAGGGGGGACATTGAGGGTTCACCCCTCCACTTT.

The V and J genes are TRBV6-1 and TRBJ2-7; maybe TRBD2 (5 bases). Germline V CDR1 and CDR2: MNHNS, SASEGT. This CDR3 is built from 11 residues. The V end lost 4 bases, the J end lost 6 bases, and 7 bases lay between the germline ends. In DNA, the CDR3 is TGTGCCAGCAGTGCCCGGGGCGAGCAGTACTTC. Translating gives CASSARGEQYF.

This clonotype was observed a handful of times. The CDR3 nucleotides are TGTGCCAGCAGCTCGGGCCCGCCGAACACCGGGGAGCTGTTTTTT. Translated, it gives CASSSGPPNTGELFF. The chain is built from TRBV7-2 and TRBJ2-2; D uncertain. CDR3 length equals 15 residues. Deletions cut 4 bases from V and 0 bases from J, with 9 bases between. Germline V CDR1 and CDR2: SGHTA, FQGNSA.

This clonotype appeared many times. The chain has TRBV6-5 and TRBJ2-1; no firm D call. There are 13 residues in the CDR3. Germline V gene data show CDR1 as MNHEY and CDR2 as SVGAGI. Trimming cost V 3 bases and J 7 bases, with 10 bases left between them. The CDR3 sequence is CASSYSRGNEQFF. As DNA, the CDR3 is TGTGCCAGCAGTTATTCCCGCGGAAATGAGCAGTTCTTC.

This clonotype was observed a few times. V is TRBV10-1 and J is TRBJ2-2; TRBD1 matches at 7 bases. CDR3 length equals 15 residues. Germline V CDR1 and CDR2: WNHNN, SYGVQD (reference sequence). J lost 4 bases, V lost 5 bases, and 7 bases had no gene match. The CDR3 here is CASSKTGSSTGELFF. CDR3 bases: TGCGCCAGCAGTAAGACAGGGTCGAGCACCGGGGAGCTGTTTTTT.

This clonotype was recorded a few times. The V call is TRBV20-1, the J call TRBJ1-2; D gene ambiguous. In germline, CDR1 is DFQATT, CDR2 SNEGSKA (reference sequence). The germline V and J ends were trimmed by 3 bases and 6 bases, with 11 bases remaining between them. CDR3 size: 12 residues. This CDR3 reads CSASRAFDGYTF. The CDR3 nucleotides are TGCAGTGCTAGTCGAGCGTTCGATGGCTACACCTTC.

The chain is built from TRBV7-3 and TRBJ2-3, with 9 bases identical to TRBD2. CDR1 and CDR2 (germline): SGHTA, FQGTGA. The CDR3 extends over 19 amino acids. The trim removed 5 bases at V and 2 bases at J, leaving 17 bases unmatched. The CDR3 DNA sequence: TGTGCCAGCAGCCCAGCGGCGGGGGGGCCTCTCCGGCCCACAGATACGCAGTATTTT. As protein: CASSPAAGGPLRPTDTQYF. The full variable domain, completed using reference TRBV7-3 and TRBJ2-3, is GAGVSQTPSNKVTEKGKYVELRCDPISGHTALYWYRQSLGQGPEFLIYFQGTGAADDSGLPNDRFFAVRPEGSVSTLKIQRTERGDSAVYLCASSPAAGGPLRPTDTQYFGPGTRLTVL.

This clonotype was counted at least ten times. The chain joins TRBV18 to TRBJ2-3; D is unclear. The CDR3 totals 12 residues. Deletions cut 3 bases from V and 5 bases from J, with 6 bases between. From germline, CDR1 is KGHSH and CDR2 LQKENI. The CDR3 here is CASSPLLDTQYF. The CDR3, as DNA: TGTGCCAGCTCACCTCTACTAGATACGCAGTATTTT.